This T cell receptor beta chain was documented in a study of CD8 T cells in ankylosing spondylitis. Study outcomes and limitations: For ankylosing spondylitis blood, a TCR beta motif of eight or nine highly homologous variants appeared characteristic.

TCRdb fed the 5' RACE reads into MiXCR, producing one record per CDR3 protein. The sample lists a few hundred thousand distinct CDR3 sequences, 7.5% to 9% occurring once. Trimming took 3 bases from V and 7 from J, leaving 16 bases between them. This CDR3 has 16 amino acids. Germline V gives CDR1 MDHEN, CDR2 SYDVKM. In the case of this clonotype: Its specificity is not known.

The J gene is TRBJ1-6, the V gene TRBV28; perhaps TRBD1 as D (5 bases). Specimen: blood, either unsorted or a sorted T cell fraction (not recorded which). This TCR was recovered from a male donor with ankylosing spondylitis. This CDR3 reads CASSFPTRAHNSPLHF. In DNA form, the CDR3 reads TGTGCCAGCAGTTTTCCCACCAGGGCCCACAATTCACCCCTCCACTTT.